This T cell receptor beta chain was recovered during a study of blood T cell repertoires in COVID-19. At the level of the study: Samples of COVID-19 (acute and convalescent) were obtained from the United States, Italy and Spain. Sources were T cells, B-cell-depleted T cells, or PBMCs; the material itself was cDNA or gDNA.

Libraries were prepared by immunoSEQ multiplex PCR; TCRdb keeps only in-frame clonotypes and omits some of them. The data contain about 100,000 clones, approximately 85% of them singletons. CDR1 SGHTS and CDR2 YDEGEE come from the germline V gene. The V end was cut by 2 bases, the J end by 7 bases, with 18 bases between. This CDR3 spans 16 amino acids. The chain links TRBV5-8 to TRBJ2-2; TRBD1 might be the D (6 bases). The clonotype was recovered from a woman in her fifties or sixties with acute or convalescent COVID-19. Sequencing input: peripheral blood. CDR3 protein: CASSFPGQISDGELFF. The CDR3, as DNA: TGTGCCAGCAGCTTCCCGGGACAAATATCCGACGGGGAGCTGTTTTTT.